This T cell receptor (beta chain) appears in the sequencing data of a study of blood T cell repertoires in COVID-19. Study in general: Sites in the United States, Italy and Spain provided acute and convalescent COVID-19 samples.

The authors' processing: Nucleated cell number was recorded as an estimate derived from reference gene primer amplification. Libraries were prepared by immunoSEQ multiplex PCR; TCRdb keeps only in-frame clonotypes and omits some of them. The DNA gave D and trimming, while V, J and clone size come from that table. This sample yields 200,000 to 250,000 clones, of which 82% are seen a single time; under 3.5% belongs to the top ten. Those enrolled, adults aged about 18 to 89 years, came from under 25 US areas. Participants were placed into cohorts based on the clinical history they reported. This CDR3 region has 15 residues. Trimming at V came to 5 bases and at J to 6 bases, leaving 8 bases not matched to a gene. Germline lookup yields CDR1 MNHEY and CDR2 SMNVEV (reference sequence).

The sequence came from a woman between 55 and 75 years old who had recovered from COVID-19. The source material was PBMCs or T cells enriched from blood (not recorded which). This sequence joins TRBV27 and TRBJ2-2; TRBD1 aligns across 8 bases. The CDR3 DNA is TGTGCCAGCAGTCGAAGGACAGGGTATCCCGGGGAGCTGTTTTTT. Translated, it gives CASSRRTGYPGELFF.